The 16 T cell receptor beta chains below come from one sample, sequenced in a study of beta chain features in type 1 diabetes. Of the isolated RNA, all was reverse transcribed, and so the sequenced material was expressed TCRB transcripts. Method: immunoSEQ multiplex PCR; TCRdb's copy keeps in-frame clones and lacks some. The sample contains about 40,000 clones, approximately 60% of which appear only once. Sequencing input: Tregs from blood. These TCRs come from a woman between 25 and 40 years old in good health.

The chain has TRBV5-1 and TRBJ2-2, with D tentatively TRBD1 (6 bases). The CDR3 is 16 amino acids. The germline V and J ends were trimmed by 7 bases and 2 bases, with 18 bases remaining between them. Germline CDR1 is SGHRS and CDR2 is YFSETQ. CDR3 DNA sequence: TGCGCCAGCCTAGCCAAACAAGGGGGAAACACCGGGGAGCTGTTTTTT. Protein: CASLAKQGGNTGELFF.

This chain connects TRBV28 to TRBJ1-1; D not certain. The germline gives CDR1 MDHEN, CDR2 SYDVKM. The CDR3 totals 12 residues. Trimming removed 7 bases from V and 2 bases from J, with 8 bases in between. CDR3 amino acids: CASIVLNTEAFF. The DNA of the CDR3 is TGTGCCAGCATCGTCCTTAACACTGAAGCTTTCTTT.

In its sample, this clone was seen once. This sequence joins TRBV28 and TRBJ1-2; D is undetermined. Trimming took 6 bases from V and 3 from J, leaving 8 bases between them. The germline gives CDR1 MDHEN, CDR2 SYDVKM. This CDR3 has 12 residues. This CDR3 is CASSSSDYGYTF. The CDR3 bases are TGTGCCAGCAGCTCCTCCGACTATGGCTACACCTTC.

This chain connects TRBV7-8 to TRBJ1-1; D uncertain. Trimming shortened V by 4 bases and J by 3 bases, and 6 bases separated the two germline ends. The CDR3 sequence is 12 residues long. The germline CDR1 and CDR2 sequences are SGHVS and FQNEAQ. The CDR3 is CASSSHYTEAFF. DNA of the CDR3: TGTGCCAGCAGCTCACATTACACTGAAGCTTTCTTT.

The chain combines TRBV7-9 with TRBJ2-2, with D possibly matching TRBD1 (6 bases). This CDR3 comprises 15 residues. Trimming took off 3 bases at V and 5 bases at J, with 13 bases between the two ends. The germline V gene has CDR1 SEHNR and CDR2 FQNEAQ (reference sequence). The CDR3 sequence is CASSLVAGDTGELFF. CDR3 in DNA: TGTGCCAGCAGCTTGGTGGCAGGGGATACCGGGGAGCTGTTTTTT.

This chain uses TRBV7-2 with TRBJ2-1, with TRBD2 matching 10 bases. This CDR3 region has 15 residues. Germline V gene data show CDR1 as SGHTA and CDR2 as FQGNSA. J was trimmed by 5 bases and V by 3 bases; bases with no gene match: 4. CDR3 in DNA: TGTGCCAGCAGCTTTGGAGCGGGAGGGCACAATGAGCAGTTCTTC. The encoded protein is CASSFGAGGHNEQFF.

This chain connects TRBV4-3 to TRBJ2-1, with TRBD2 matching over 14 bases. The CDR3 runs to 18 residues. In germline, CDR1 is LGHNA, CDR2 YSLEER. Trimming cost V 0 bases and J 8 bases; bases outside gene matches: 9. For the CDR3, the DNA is TGCGCCAGCAGCCAAGAAAACACCGGGACTAGCGGGAGTTATGAGCAGTTCTTC. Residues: CASSQENTGTSGSYEQFF.

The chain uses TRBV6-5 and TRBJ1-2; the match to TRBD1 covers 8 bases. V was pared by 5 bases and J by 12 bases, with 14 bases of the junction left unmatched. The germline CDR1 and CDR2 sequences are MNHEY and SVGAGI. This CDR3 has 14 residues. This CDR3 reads CASSPSGDRGVNTF. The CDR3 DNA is TGTGCCAGCAGTCCGTCGGGCGACAGGGGCGTAAACACCTTC.

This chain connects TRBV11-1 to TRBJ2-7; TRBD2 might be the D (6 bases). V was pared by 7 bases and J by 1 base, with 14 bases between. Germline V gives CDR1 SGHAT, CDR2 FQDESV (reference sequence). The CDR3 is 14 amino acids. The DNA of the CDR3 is TGTGCCAGCAAGCCGGGAGTCAGATCCTACGAGCAGTACTTC. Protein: CASKPGVRSYEQYF.

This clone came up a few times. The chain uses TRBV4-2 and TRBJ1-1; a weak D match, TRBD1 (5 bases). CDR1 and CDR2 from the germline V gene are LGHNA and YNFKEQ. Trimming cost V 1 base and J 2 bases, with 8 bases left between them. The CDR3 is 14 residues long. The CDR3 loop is CASSQGQGNTEAFF. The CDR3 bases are TGTGCCAGCAGCCAAGGGCAGGGAAACACTGAAGCTTTCTTT.

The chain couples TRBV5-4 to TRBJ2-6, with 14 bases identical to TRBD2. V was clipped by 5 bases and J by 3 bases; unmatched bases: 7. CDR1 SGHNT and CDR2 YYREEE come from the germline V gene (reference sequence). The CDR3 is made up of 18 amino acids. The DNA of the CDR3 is TGTGCCAGCAGTCCGCCGGGACTAGCGGGAGTTGGGGCCAACGTCCTGACTTTC. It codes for CASSPPGLAGVGANVLTF.

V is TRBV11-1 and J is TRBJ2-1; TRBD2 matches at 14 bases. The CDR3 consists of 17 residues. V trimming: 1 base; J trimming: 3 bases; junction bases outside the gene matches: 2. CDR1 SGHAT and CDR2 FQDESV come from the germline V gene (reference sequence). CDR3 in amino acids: CASSLGGTSGSYNEQFF. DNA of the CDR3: TGTGCCAGCAGCTTAGGGGGGACTAGCGGGAGCTACAATGAGCAGTTCTTC.

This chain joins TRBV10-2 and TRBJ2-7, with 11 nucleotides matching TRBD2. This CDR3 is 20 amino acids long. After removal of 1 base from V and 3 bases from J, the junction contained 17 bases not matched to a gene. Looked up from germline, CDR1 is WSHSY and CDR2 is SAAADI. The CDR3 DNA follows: TGCGCCAGCAGTGAGTTTGGTTCTCTAGCGGGAGGCAAGGAGGGCTACGAGCAGTACTTC. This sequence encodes CASSEFGSLAGGKEGYEQYF.

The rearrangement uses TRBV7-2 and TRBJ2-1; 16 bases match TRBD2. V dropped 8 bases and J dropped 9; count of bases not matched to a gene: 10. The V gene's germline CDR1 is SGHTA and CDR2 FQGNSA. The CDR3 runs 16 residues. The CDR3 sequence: CASGGTGLAGGSEQFF. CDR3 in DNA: TGTGCCAGCGGAGGGACGGGACTAGCGGGAGGGAGTGAGCAGTTCTTC.

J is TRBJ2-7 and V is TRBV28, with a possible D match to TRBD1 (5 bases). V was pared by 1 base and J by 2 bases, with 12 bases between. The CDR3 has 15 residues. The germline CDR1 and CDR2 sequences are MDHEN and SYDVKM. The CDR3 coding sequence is TGTGCCAGCAGTTTATATTTCGACAGAACCTACGAGCAGTACTTC. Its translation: CASSLYFDRTYEQYF.

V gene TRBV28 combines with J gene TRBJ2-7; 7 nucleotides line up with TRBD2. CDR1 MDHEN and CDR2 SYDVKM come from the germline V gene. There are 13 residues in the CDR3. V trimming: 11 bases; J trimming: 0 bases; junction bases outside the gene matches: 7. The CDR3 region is CASSGDNSYEQYF. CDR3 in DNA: TGTGCCTCTAGCGGAGACAACTCCTACGAGCAGTACTTC.